The sequence of this T cell receptor (beta chain) was determined in a study of T cell responses to AZD1222 COVID-19 vaccine. Turning to this clone: Its specificity is not known.

Whole-study findings and limits: Of the AZD1222 recipients, only 5 to 7 were seropositive at baseline.

The germline V gene encodes CDR1 LNHDA and CDR2 SQIVND (reference sequence). This CDR3 comprises 16 residues. V was cut by 3 bases and J by 2 bases, with 14 bases left in between. Method: immunoSEQ multiplex PCR; TCRdb's copy keeps in-frame clones and lacks some. This sample has under 95,000 clones; approximately 88% occur once, and the top ten carry about 2.2%. The sequencing used peripheral blood, collected on day 0 of AZD1222 vaccination. The sequence derives from an adult in good health. V and J are TRBV19 and TRBJ1-5, with D possibly being TRBD1 (5 bases). DNA of the CDR3: TGTGCCAGTAGTATGGGACCAATAGGGGGCAATCAGCCCCAGCATTTT. This gives the protein CASSMGPIGGNQPQHF.